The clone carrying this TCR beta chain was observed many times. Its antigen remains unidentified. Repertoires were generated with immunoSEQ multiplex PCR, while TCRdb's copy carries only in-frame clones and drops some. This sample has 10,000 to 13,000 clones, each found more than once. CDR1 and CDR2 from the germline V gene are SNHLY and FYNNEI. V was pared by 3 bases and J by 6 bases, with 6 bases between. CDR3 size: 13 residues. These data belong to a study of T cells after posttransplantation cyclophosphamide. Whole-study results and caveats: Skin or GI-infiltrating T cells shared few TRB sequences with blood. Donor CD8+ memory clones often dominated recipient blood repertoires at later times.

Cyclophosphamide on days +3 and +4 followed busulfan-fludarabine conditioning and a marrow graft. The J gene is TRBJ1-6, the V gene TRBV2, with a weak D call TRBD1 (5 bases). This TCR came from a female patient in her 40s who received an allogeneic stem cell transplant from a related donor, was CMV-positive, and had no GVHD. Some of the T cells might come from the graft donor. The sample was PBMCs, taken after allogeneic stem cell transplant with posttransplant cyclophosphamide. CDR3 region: CASSEGGNSPLHF. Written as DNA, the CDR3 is TGTGCCAGCAGTGAGGGGGGTAATTCACCCCTCCACTTT.